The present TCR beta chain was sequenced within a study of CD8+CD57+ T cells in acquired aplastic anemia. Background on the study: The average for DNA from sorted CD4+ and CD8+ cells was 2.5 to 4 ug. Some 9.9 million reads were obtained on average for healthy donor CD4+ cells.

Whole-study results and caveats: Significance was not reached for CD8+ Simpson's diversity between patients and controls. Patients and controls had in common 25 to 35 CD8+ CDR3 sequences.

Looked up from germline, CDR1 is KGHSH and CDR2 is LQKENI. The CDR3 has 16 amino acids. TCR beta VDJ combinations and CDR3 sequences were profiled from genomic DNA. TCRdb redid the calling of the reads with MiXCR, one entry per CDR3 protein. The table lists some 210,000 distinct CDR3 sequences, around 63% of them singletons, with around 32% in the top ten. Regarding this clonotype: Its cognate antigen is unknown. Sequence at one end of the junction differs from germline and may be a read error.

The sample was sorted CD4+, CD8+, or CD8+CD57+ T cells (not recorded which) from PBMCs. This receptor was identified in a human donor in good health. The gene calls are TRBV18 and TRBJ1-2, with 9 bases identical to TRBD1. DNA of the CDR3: TGTGCCAGCTCATCGGGACAGGGCCCCTCTAACTATGACTACACCTTC. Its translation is CASSSGQGPSNYDYTF.